Shown below are 27 T cell receptor beta chains from a single sample sequenced in a study of CD8+CD57+ T cells in acquired aplastic anemia. Profiles of TCR beta VDJ and CDR3 were generated from a genomic DNA template. From the reads, TCRdb called clonotypes with MiXCR, one entry per CDR3 protein. The sample lists about 64,000 distinct CDR3 sequences; less than 65% were seen once. What was sequenced was sorted CD4+, CD8+, or CD8+CD57+ T cells (not recorded which) from PBMCs. These receptor sequences come from a human donor in good health, serving as a control.

Ten or more counts support this clonotype. The rearrangement joins TRBV6-1 to TRBJ2-3; 8 nucleotides align to TRBD1. The junction had 4 bases not matched to a gene; V was cut back by 4 bases and J by 1 base. This CDR3 is 15 amino acids long. Looked up from germline, CDR1 is MNHNS and CDR2 is SASEGT. CDR3 in amino acids: CASSVVGQGTDTQYF. The CDR3 DNA sequence: TGTGCCAGCAGTGTGGTGGGACAGGGCACAGATACGCAGTATTTT.

This clonotype was counted once. V and J are TRBV11-2 and TRBJ2-1; 9 positions agree with TRBD2. The germline V gene has CDR1 SGHAT and CDR2 FQNNGV. The CDR3 runs 14 residues. Losses at the gene ends were 6 bases for V and 6 bases for J; bases not matched to a gene: 6. The CDR3 nucleotides are TGTGCCAGCAGTCCTACTAGCGGGCCCAATGAGCAGTTCTTC. Its protein product is CASSPTSGPNEQFF.

This clonotype was recorded at least ten times. This may arise from a read error, as a much more abundant clone is one base away. The rearrangement links TRBV12-3 or TRBV12-4 to TRBJ2-7; no reliable D call. The length of the CDR3 is 14 residues. The CDR3 coding sequence is TGTGCCAGCAGTTTCACAGATAGGACCTACGAGCGGTACTTC. Translated, it gives CASSFTDRTYERYF.

As regards this clonotype: Germline and junction disagree at one end, which may indicate a read error. The rearrangement joins TRBV2 to TRBJ2-1, with TRBD2 matching over 9 bases. From germline, CDR1 is SNHLY and CDR2 FYNNEI. CDR3 length: 13 residues. The CDR3 loop reads CASRSGGYTEQFF. The CDR3 region has the DNA TGTGCCAGCAGGAGCGGGGGGTACACTGAGCAGTTCTTC.

The CDR3 coding sequence is TGTGCCAGCAGTGAAAGCCAATATAATTCACCCCTCCACTTT. Translation: CASSESQYNSPLHF. The chain has TRBV2 and TRBJ1-6; D gene uncertain. Trimming pared 2 bases from V and 4 bases from J, leaving 6 bases between. This CDR3 contains 14 residues. Germline-derived CDR1 and CDR2 are SNHLY and FYNNEI.

The chain is built from TRBV24-1 and TRBJ1-2, with D maybe TRBD1 (6 bases). From germline, CDR1 is KGHDR and CDR2 SFDVKD. V was shortened by 4 bases and J by 6 bases, with 11 bases between the two germline ends. The CDR3 contains 13 residues. The CDR3 region has the DNA TGTGCCACCAGTGACCGAAGACAGGATGGCTACACCTTC. As protein: CATSDRRQDGYTF.

A few counts support this clonotype. The chain employs TRBV2 and TRBJ1-2; a possible D gene is TRBD1 (5 bases). V was shortened by 3 bases and J by 4 bases, with 12 bases between the two germline ends. The CDR3 runs to 14 residues. Germline V lookup: CDR1 SNHLY, CDR2 FYNNEI. The CDR3 nucleotides are TGTGCCAGCAGTGATCCAGGGCGAGCCTATGGCTACACCTTC. Translated, it gives CASSDPGRAYGYTF.

This clonotype was seen many times. The chain couples TRBV7-6 to TRBJ2-7; TRBD2 aligns across 9 bases. V was clipped by 1 base and J by 2 bases; unmatched bases: 6. The CDR3 runs to 16 residues. Germline CDR1 SGHVS, CDR2 FNYEAQ. Here the CDR3 DNA reads TGTGCCAGCAGCTTAGATATTAGCGGGAGCACCTACGAGCAGTACTTC. This gives the protein CASSLDISGSTYEQYF.

CDR3 bases: TGCGCCAGCAGCTCACCAACAGTTCCGAACACTGAAGCTTTCTTT. Amino acids: CASSSPTVPNTEAFF. This rearrangement joins TRBV5-1 to TRBJ1-1; unclear D gene. Per the germline V gene, CDR1 is SGHRS and CDR2 is YFSETQ. The CDR3 runs 15 residues. V was clipped by 3 bases and J by 1 base, with 13 bases between them.

The chain links TRBV5-1 to TRBJ2-3, with a tentative D call TRBD1 (7 bases). The CDR3 runs 15 residues. The germline V gene has CDR1 SGHRS and CDR2 YFSETQ. V shed 5 bases and J shed 6 bases, with 19 bases lying between them. CDR3 bases: TGCGCCAGCAGGGGCATCAGGGGGGACGTCGATACGCAGTATTTT. It encodes CASRGIRGDVDTQYF.

This clonotype showed up many times. J is TRBJ2-1 and V is TRBV6-1; TRBD2 agrees at 10 bases. Germline V CDR1 and CDR2: MNHNS, SASEGT. V shed 6 bases, J shed 3 bases, and the junction held 8 bases outside the gene matches. The CDR3 spans 16 residues. The CDR3 DNA is TGTGCCAGCAGACCTTCTAGCGGGGGTCTCTACAATGAGCAGTTCTTC. Its translation is CASRPSSGGLYNEQFF.

This CDR3 reads CSAITGRETQYF. CDR3 bases: TGCAGTGCTATAACAGGGAGAGAGACCCAGTACTTC. V usage is TRBV20-1 and J usage is TRBJ2-5; D may be TRBD1 (6 bases). This CDR3 contains 12 residues. Trimming left V 4 bases short and J 4 bases short, with 10 bases between. Germline lookup yields CDR1 DFQATT and CDR2 SNEGSKA (reference sequence).

The chain has TRBV19 and TRBJ2-1; possible D gene TRBD2, 6 bases. V was clipped by 3 bases and J by 8 bases, with 17 bases between them. CDR1 and CDR2 (germline): LNHDA, SQIVND (reference sequence). This CDR3 region has 15 residues. The CDR3 region has the DNA TGTGCCAGTAGTATCAATCGGGGGTTAGACGATGAGCAGTTCTTC. It yields the protein CASSINRGLDDEQFF.

This clonotype was detected many times. The V gene is TRBV3-1, the J gene TRBJ2-1; 8 nucleotides agree with TRBD2. The junction had 8 bases not matched to a gene; V was cut back by 4 bases and J by 6 bases. The CDR3 runs to 15 residues. Germline CDR1 LGHDT, CDR2 YNNKEL (reference sequence). The CDR3 protein is CASSLNSGLANEQFF. Written as DNA, the CDR3 is TGTGCCAGCAGCCTAAATTCCGGACTAGCCAATGAGCAGTTCTTC.

The rearrangement uses TRBV15 and TRBJ1-5; D is possibly TRBD1 (6 bases). The CDR3 covers 14 residues. Germline CDR1 is LNHNV and CDR2 is YYDKDF (reference sequence). The CDR3 is CATTVDRRNQPQHF. CDR3 DNA sequence: TGTGCTACGACCGTCGACAGGCGGAATCAGCCCCAGCATTTT.

This clonotype was seen at least ten times. The V and J genes are TRBV6-1 and TRBJ2-7; D might be TRBD1 or TRBD2, each matching 5 bases. The V end was cut by 7 bases, the J end by 1 base, with 14 bases between. Germline values: CDR1 MNHNS, CDR2 SASEGT. This CDR3 is built from 14 residues. The CDR3, as DNA: TGTGCCAGCAAACGTGGGACGATATCCTACGAGCAGTACTTC. It encodes CASKRGTISYEQYF.

The rearrangement uses TRBV24-1 and TRBJ2-7; 9 bases fit TRBD1. J was trimmed by 4 bases and V by 6 bases; bases with no gene match: 9. Germline V gene data show CDR1 as KGHDR and CDR2 as SFDVKD. This CDR3 has 15 amino acids. CDR3: CATSSWDREKYEQYF. The CDR3 nucleotides are TGTGCCACCAGTTCCTGGGACAGGGAAAAGTACGAGCAGTACTTC.

This clonotype has a count of ten or more. The CDR3 coding sequence is TGCGCCAGCAGCCAGGGGACGGTAAGCAATCAGCCCCAGCATTTT. As protein: CASSQGTVSNQPQHF. This chain links TRBV4-1 with TRBJ1-5; D may be TRBD1 (5 bases). Looked up from germline, CDR1 is MGHRA and CDR2 is YSYEKL. The V gene lost 3 bases and the J gene lost 1 base, with 10 bases spanning the gap. This CDR3 comprises 15 residues.

This clonotype was picked up many times. The genes are TRBV6-5 and TRBJ2-3; no definite D call. The CDR3 sequence is 14 residues long. V was shortened by 0 bases and J by 9 bases, with 13 bases between the two germline ends. The germline gives CDR1 MNHEY, CDR2 SVGAGI. CDR3: CASSYSGRYETQYF. CDR3 in DNA: TGTGCCAGCAGTTACTCTGGAAGGTACGAGACGCAGTATTTT.

This clonotype was found many times. The CDR3 DNA sequence: TGTGCCACCAGTGATACTCCGGGACACGGAACGGCGAGCTATGGCTACACCTTC. Amino acid sequence: CATSDTPGHGTASYGYTF. The V gene is TRBV24-1, the J gene TRBJ1-2; tentative D call: TRBD1 (6 bases). Trimming took 3 bases from V and 4 from J, leaving 23 bases between them. Germline V gene sequence: CDR1 KGHDR, CDR2 SFDVKD. The CDR3 contains 18 residues.

V and J are TRBV2 and TRBJ2-2, with D possibly TRBD1 on 5 matching bases. The V and J ends lost 7 bases and 1 base respectively, with 13 bases between them. CDR3 length equals 15 residues. Germline loops: CDR1 SNHLY, CDR2 FYNNEI. The CDR3 protein is CASIYRTENTGELFF. Written as DNA, the CDR3 is TGTGCCAGCATTTACAGGACCGAGAACACCGGGGAGCTGTTTTTT.

A word on this clonotype: It may be a read error: a sequence one base away is much more abundant. The chain links TRBV6-5 to TRBJ2-7; D not certain. CDR3 size: 16 residues. Germline V gene lookup returns CDR1 MNHEY and CDR2 SVGAGI. This chain's CDR3 is CAGSYSEKISSYEQYF. The CDR3 region has the DNA TGTGCCGGCAGTTACTCCGAAAAAATAAGCTCCTACGAGCAGTACTTC.

The CDR3 region is CASRLLAGSYEQYF. The CDR3 region has the DNA TGTGCCAGTAGGTTACTAGCGGGCTCCTACGAGCAGTACTTC. V is TRBV19 and J is TRBJ2-7; TRBD2 matches at 9 bases. The CDR3 has 14 amino acids. V lost 6 bases to trimming and J lost 0 bases; unmatched junction nucleotides: 3. The germline V gene has CDR1 LNHDA and CDR2 SQIVND (reference sequence).

Comments on this clonotype: Likely a read error: the CDR3 ends without its conserved phenylalanine or tryptophan. The chain links TRBV2 to TRBJ1-1, with 10 bases matching TRBD1. Trimming cost V 6 bases and J 4 bases; bases outside gene matches: 2. The CDR3 contains 13 residues. The germline V gene has CDR1 SNHLY and CDR2 FYNNEI. The CDR3: CASSRTGGTEAFS. CDR3 bases: TGTGCCAGCAGCCGGACAGGGGGCACTGAAGCTTTCTCT.

This clonotype was counted ten times or more. This CDR3 reads CASSPRTHNEQFF. For the CDR3, the DNA is TGCGCCAGCAGCCCCCGGACACACAATGAGCAGTTCTTC. This chain uses TRBV5-1 with TRBJ2-1; tentatively, D is TRBD1 (5 bases). From germline, CDR1 is SGHRS and CDR2 YFSETQ. Trimming pared 4 bases from V and 5 bases from J, leaving 10 bases between. The CDR3 is 13 residues long.

The sample holds many counts of this clonotype. The rearrangement links TRBV27 to TRBJ1-5; D is uncertain. Trimming removed 3 bases from V and 4 bases from J, with 7 bases in between. Germline assignment: CDR1 MNHEY and CDR2 SMNVEV (reference sequence). The CDR3 has 13 amino acids. This chain's CDR3 is CASSFGKNQPQHF. The CDR3 coding sequence is TGTGCCAGCAGTTTCGGAAAGAATCAGCCCCAGCATTTT.

This clonotype occurred many times. The chain carries TRBV5-1 and TRBJ2-7; D possibly corresponds to TRBD2 (5 bases). V shed 4 bases and J shed 5 bases, with 19 bases lying between them. The V gene's germline CDR1 is SGHRS and CDR2 YFSETQ. The CDR3 extends over 15 amino acids. CDR3 nucleotides: TGCGCCAGCAGCACCGGACGGGATGGGGTGAACGAGCAGTACTTC. Its protein is CASSTGRDGVNEQYF. Full variable domain (outside the CDR3, taken from reference TRBV5-1 and TRBJ2-7): KAGVTQTPRYLIKTRGQQVTLSCSPISGHRSVSWYQQTPGQGLQFLFEYFSETQRNKGNFPGRFSGRQFSNSRSEMNVSTLELGDSALYLCASSTGRDGVNEQYFGPGTRLTVT.